This T cell receptor (beta chain) stems from a study of blood T cells in healthy people across ages. Study-level results: In older individuals, TCR beta diversity per million T cells was lower, falling roughly linearly with age.

The authors ran a second PCR of roughly 6 to 12 cycles using a sample-barcoded 5' primer and a J-beta primer mix. TCRdb re-called the 5' RACE reads with MiXCR, one entry per CDR3 protein. The sample has 700,000 to 900,000 distinct CDR3 sequences; 25% to 30% are singletons. CDR1 is ENHRY and CDR2 is SYGVKD in the germline V gene. The germline V and J ends were trimmed by 6 bases and 5 bases, with 8 bases remaining between them. The CDR3 runs to 12 residues. Donors each provided ten milliliters of peripheral blood. With respect to this clonotype: Antigen unknown.

The same data also went into a second study, on T cells of mothers and their children. As reported in that work: Per 15 ul, 1.5 ug of RNA was used, with all extracted RNA going into cDNA synthesis.

This clonotype originated in a boy younger than 18 in good health. This chain joins TRBV10-3 and TRBJ2-1; unclear D gene. The sample consisted of blood. In DNA form, the CDR3 reads TGTGCCATCAGGGAACGGGACAATGAGCAGTTCTTC. Encoded protein: CAIRERDNEQFF.